The entry below gives a single T cell receptor (beta chain) sequence along with its context. Its antigen is currently unknown. A junction end diverges from the germline sequence, so it may reflect a read error. Tagging with unique molecular identifiers was a feature of the TCR beta cDNA libraries. A single record per CDR3 protein comes from TCRdb applying MiXCR to the PCR reads. The table shows approximately 570,000 distinct CDR3 sequences, with 44% occurring only once. The source of the sample is a study of post-analysis software for immune sequencing data. CDR1 is DFQATT, CDR2 SNEGSKA, per germline (reference sequence). CDR3 length: 15 residues. General study findings and limits: Among a handful of TRBV segments more frequent in patients than controls were TRBV5-6, TRBV5-1 and TRBV20-1. For normalized Chao1 diversity, multiple sclerosis patients scored significantly lower than controls did.

The sequence was collected from a girl aged 10 to 17 with multiple sclerosis. The sequenced sample consisted of blood. The chain combines TRBV20-1 with TRBJ1-2; tentative D call: TRBD1 (6 bases). Here the CDR3 reads CSARVMNRANCGYTF. The CDR3 DNA reads TGCAGTGCTAGAGTAATGAACAGGGCCAACTGTGGCTACACCTTC.